This entry describes one T cell receptor (beta chain). Its antigen is not known. These data are taken from a study of post-analysis software for immune sequencing data. As for the study in general: Included among the disease courses, which were recorded for the cohort, were relapsing-remitting, secondary progressive and progressive-relapsing multiple sclerosis.

The CDR3 is made up of 13 amino acids. V lost 0 bases to trimming and J lost 7 bases, with 10 bases between them. From germline, CDR1 is DFQATT and CDR2 SNEGSKA (reference sequence). Regarding the study as a whole: The study found significantly lower normalized Chao1 diversity in multiple sclerosis patients than in controls. Same-batch samples co-clustered strongly by F measure. Comparison of patients with controls showed 4 to 6 TRBV segments more frequent in patients, TRBV5-6, TRBV5-1 and TRBV20-1 among them.

cDNA libraries for TCR beta contained unique molecular identifiers. TCRdb re-derived calls from the PCR reads in MiXCR, one entry per CDR3 protein. The sample has about 820,000 distinct CDR3 sequences; approximately 53% are singletons. Sequencing used blood. This chain uses TRBV20-1 with TRBJ2-1; D unresolved. The TCR originated in a girl aged 10 to 17 with multiple sclerosis. As DNA, the CDR3 is TGCAGTGCTAGAGATCCTGTGAGGAATGAGCAGTTCTTC. Its translation: CSARDPVRNEQFF.